This T cell receptor (beta chain) came from a study of blood T cell repertoires in COVID-19. Overall study: The study drew acute and convalescent COVID-19 samples from the United States, Italy and Spain. T cells, B-cell-depleted T cells, or PBMCs supplied cDNA or gDNA.

Germline values: CDR1 KGHDR, CDR2 SFDVKD. Trimming left V 4 bases short and J 3 bases short, with 8 bases between. This CDR3 contains 14 residues. In terms of age and location, participants ranged from about 18 to 95 years and lived in fewer than 30 US areas. Donors were grouped by their self-reported clinical history. Libraries were prepared by immunoSEQ multiplex PCR; TCRdb keeps only in-frame clonotypes and omits some of them. The data contain approximately 150,000 clones, almost 85% of them singletons. The sequence came from a woman aged 45 to 65 with acute COVID-19. The chain carries TRBV24-1 and TRBJ2-2, with D tentatively TRBD1 (6 bases). Sequencing was carried out using PBMCs or T cells enriched from blood (not recorded which). The CDR3 nucleotides read TGTGCCACCAGTGACAGGGGTTACACCGGGGAGCTGTTTTTT. Encoded protein: CATSDRGYTGELFF.